This T cell receptor (beta chain) was obtained from a study of beta chain features in type 1 diabetes. Study results and caveats: Researchers report that Type 1 diabetes patients had moderately but significantly shorter TCRB CDR3s across all four CD4+ subsets.

Sequenced material consisted of expressed TCRB transcripts (all of the isolated RNA was reverse transcribed). Using immunoSEQ multiplex PCR, the repertoire was profiled, and TCRdb retains in-frame clones only, with some absent. The sample lists about 700,000 clones; 10% to 15% were seen once. This clone has only a few counts. Its antigen is unknown. The sample carries other DNA sequences with the same CDR3. Material for sequencing was naive CD4+ T cells from blood. The sequence came from a man aged 18 to 29 with type 1 diabetes.

CDR3 nucleotide sequence: TGTGCCAGTAGTATCTCAGGAGAGACCCAGTACTTC. Amino acids: CASSISGETQYF. The gene calls are TRBV19 and TRBJ2-5; no clear D gene. CDR3 length: 12 amino acids. Germline V gene data show CDR1 as LNHDA and CDR2 as SQIVND (reference sequence). Trimming cost V 3 bases and J 4 bases, with 6 bases left between them.